The 22 T cell receptor beta chains below all came from one sample that was sequenced in a study of blood T cell repertoires in COVID-19. Assay: immunoSEQ multiplex PCR; the TCRdb copy retains only in-frame clones and omits some. The table records some 130,000 clones, almost 85% of them present only once. The sequenced material came from peripheral blood. These receptors originate from a woman in her twenties or thirties who had recovered from COVID-19.

The CDR3 loop is CASSVTSGVANTGELFF. As DNA, the CDR3 is TGTGCCAGCAGCGTAACTAGCGGGGTAGCGAACACCGGGGAGCTGTTTTTT. This chain uses TRBV9 with TRBJ2-2, with 10 bases aligning to TRBD2. J was trimmed by 0 bases and V by 1 base; bases with no gene match: 3. Germline V gene sequence: CDR1 SGDLS, CDR2 YYNGEE. There are 17 residues in the CDR3.

This chain uses TRBV7-8 with TRBJ1-4, with D possibly being TRBD1 (6 bases). Trimming stripped 4 bases from V and 5 bases from J, with 17 bases between. Germline loops: CDR1 SGHVS, CDR2 FQNEAQ. The CDR3 spans 16 residues. The CDR3 protein is CASSSRGGRSNEKLFF. In nucleotides, the CDR3 is TGTGCCAGCAGCTCCAGGGGCGGGAGATCGAATGAAAAACTGTTTTTT.

The rearrangement uses TRBV6-5 and TRBJ1-5; D remains unclear. CDR1 is MNHEY and CDR2 is SVGAGI in the germline V gene. The CDR3 loop spans 15 amino acids. Trimming took 6 bases from V and 3 from J, leaving 15 bases between them. CDR3: CASRPVAGLNQPQHF. The CDR3 bases are TGTGCCAGCAGGCCCGTGGCAGGCCTCAATCAGCCCCAGCATTTT.

The V gene is TRBV4-1, the J gene TRBJ2-7, with TRBD1 matching 9 bases. From germline, CDR1 is MGHRA and CDR2 YSYEKL. This CDR3 has 16 amino acids. J was trimmed by 4 bases and V by 0 bases; bases with no gene match: 7. The CDR3 bases are TGCGCCAGCAGCCAAGAAAAAACAGGGGGCTCATACGAGCAGTACTTC. It yields the protein CASSQEKTGGSYEQYF.

The chain recombines TRBV14 with TRBJ2-1, with TRBD1 matching over 7 bases. The CDR3 runs 17 residues. V lost 2 bases, J lost 4 bases, and 11 bases stayed unmatched. The germline CDR1 and CDR2 sequences are SGHDN and FVKESK. CDR3 residues: CASSQKSRSGGYNEQFF. In DNA, the CDR3 is TGTGCCAGCAGCCAAAAAAGTAGGTCAGGGGGATACAATGAGCAGTTCTTC.

This clone was seen only a few times. The chain combines TRBV29-1 with TRBJ1-5; 9 bases line up with TRBD1. Germline V gene sequence: CDR1 SQVTM, CDR2 ANQGSEA. The CDR3 contains 13 residues. The trim removed 4 bases at V and 8 bases at J, leaving 6 bases unmatched. This CDR3 reads CSVGGQGAEPQHF. CDR3 in DNA: TGCAGCGTTGGGGGACAGGGCGCGGAGCCCCAGCATTTT.

The V call is TRBV19, the J call TRBJ1-5, with a tentative D call TRBD1 (5 bases). Germline CDR1 is LNHDA and CDR2 is SQIVND (reference sequence). The CDR3 covers 14 residues. V was pared by 5 bases and J by 2 bases, with 10 bases between. CDR3 in amino acids: CASSGRQRNQPQHF. Written as DNA, the CDR3 is TGTGCCAGTAGTGGCCGACAGCGCAATCAGCCCCAGCATTTT.

This sequence joins TRBV6-5 and TRBJ2-7; 10 bases map to TRBD2. Germline values: CDR1 MNHEY, CDR2 SVGAGI. This CDR3 is 15 amino acids long. Trimming removed 5 bases from V and 3 bases from J; junction bases left unmatched: 7. CDR3 in DNA: TGTGCCAGCAGTCATGGAGTAGCGGGAGGCTACGAGCAGTACTTC. Amino acids: CASSHGVAGGYEQYF.

J is TRBJ2-5 and V is TRBV5-8; D possibly corresponds to TRBD1 (5 bases). Germline-derived CDR1 and CDR2 are SGHTS and YDEGEE. This CDR3 is 15 amino acids long. Trimming shortened V by 1 base and J by 5 bases, and 15 bases separated the two germline ends. The CDR3 loop reads CASSLMARVGETQYF. The CDR3 DNA follows: TGTGCCAGCAGCTTGATGGCCAGGGTAGGGGAGACCCAGTACTTC. The entire variable domain, with the rest obtained from reference TRBV5-8 and TRBJ2-5, is as follows: EAGVTQSPTHLIKTRGQQATLRCSPISGHTSVYWYQQALGLGLQFLLWYDEGEERNRGNFPPRFSGRQFPNYSSELNVNALELEDSALYLCASSLMARVGETQYFGPGTRLLVL.

The chain's CDR3 is CASSLEAVDEQYF. The DNA for the CDR3 is TGTGCCAGCAGCTTAGAAGCGGTCGACGAGCAGTACTTC. The chain has TRBV7-9 and TRBJ2-7; the D gene is possibly TRBD2 (5 bases). Per the germline V gene, CDR1 is SEHNR and CDR2 is FQNEAQ (reference sequence). The V end lost 1 base, the J end lost 5 bases, and 9 bases lay between the germline ends. This CDR3 comprises 13 residues.

This chain joins TRBV6-1 and TRBJ1-6; D gene uncertain. This CDR3 is 16 amino acids long. The V end lost 1 base, the J end lost 4 bases, and 11 bases lay between the germline ends. Germline CDR1 MNHNS, CDR2 SASEGT. CDR3 sequence reads: CASSEEMTGYNSPLHF. The DNA for the CDR3 is TGTGCCAGCAGTGAAGAAATGACGGGGTATAATTCACCCCTCCACTTT.

The rearrangement uses TRBV7-9 and TRBJ2-3; D unresolved. The germline V and J ends were trimmed by 4 bases and 4 bases, with 9 bases remaining between them. CDR1 and CDR2 from the germline V gene are SEHNR and FQNEAQ (reference sequence). The CDR3 has 13 amino acids. The CDR3 sequence: CASSSRGPDTQYF. CDR3 DNA: TGTGCCAGCAGCTCGCGAGGTCCAGATACGCAGTATTTT.

V is TRBV9 and J is TRBJ2-1; TRBD1 agrees at 7 bases. Losses at the gene ends were 4 bases for V and 1 base for J; bases not matched to a gene: 20. This CDR3 region has 20 residues. Germline lookup yields CDR1 SGDLS and CDR2 YYNGEE. Here the CDR3 DNA reads TGTGCCAGCAGCACCAGATCCGGGACAGCTACTACCCCTTCCTACAATGAGCAGTTCTTC. Protein: CASSTRSGTATTPSYNEQFF.

The chain combines TRBV7-8 with TRBJ1-1; TRBD1 might be the D (6 bases). V was cut by 6 bases and J by 0 bases, with 11 bases left in between. The CDR3 is made up of 14 amino acids. Per germline, CDR1 SGHVS and CDR2 FQNEAQ. This chain's CDR3 is CASRSGTMNTEAFF. The CDR3, as DNA: TGTGCCAGCAGGAGCGGGACAATGAACACTGAAGCTTTCTTT.

The rearrangement joins TRBV7-9 to TRBJ1-5; maybe TRBD1 (6 bases). V lost 1 base to trimming and J lost 5 bases, with 9 bases between them. Germline CDR1 reads SEHNR; CDR2 reads FQNEAQ (reference sequence). This CDR3 is 14 amino acids long. CDR3 region: CASSLVEGDQPQHF. The DNA for the CDR3 is TGTGCCAGCAGCTTAGTTGAGGGGGATCAGCCCCAGCATTTT.

The rearrangement uses TRBV19 and TRBJ1-5, with 7 bases fitting TRBD1. The CDR3 runs to 15 residues. In germline, CDR1 is LNHDA, CDR2 SQIVND (reference sequence). The V and J ends lost 6 bases and 0 bases, in that order; junction bases with no gene match: 5. The CDR3: CASRGGSYSNQPQHF. CDR3 nucleotide sequence: TGTGCCAGTAGAGGGGGCAGCTATAGCAATCAGCCCCAGCATTTT.

The chain employs TRBV6-5 and TRBJ2-1; 7 nucleotides align to TRBD1. Trimming took 5 bases from V and 3 from J; bases not matched to a gene: 7. Germline V gene sequence: CDR1 MNHEY, CDR2 SVGAGI. The CDR3 covers 15 residues. CDR3 protein: CASSLTTGIYNEQFF. DNA for the CDR3: TGTGCCAGCAGTCTTACGACAGGGATCTACAATGAGCAGTTCTTC.

The genes are TRBV6-5 and TRBJ1-2; 7 bases map to TRBD1. Germline lookup yields CDR1 MNHEY and CDR2 SVGAGI. Losses at the gene ends were 5 bases for V and 4 bases for J; bases not matched to a gene: 7. This CDR3 contains 14 residues. Here the CDR3 reads CASSRLQGTYGYTF. CDR3 DNA sequence: TGTGCCAGCAGTAGACTACAGGGGACCTATGGCTACACCTTC.

This sequence joins TRBV6-5 and TRBJ2-7, with D possibly matching TRBD1 (6 bases). CDR3 length equals 15 residues. The V gene lost 6 bases and the J gene lost 2 bases, with 17 bases spanning the gap. Germline assignment: CDR1 MNHEY and CDR2 SVGAGI. The chain's CDR3 is CASRGATSGPYEQYF. The CDR3 nucleotides are TGTGCCAGCAGGGGGGCCACCTCAGGTCCCTACGAGCAGTACTTC.

This clone has only a few counts. The CDR3 protein is CASSSSGTSTYEQYF. CDR3 bases: TGCGCCAGCAGCTCATCCGGGACAAGTACCTACGAGCAGTACTTC. The chain couples TRBV5-1 to TRBJ2-7, with D possibly being TRBD1 (6 bases). V was cut by 3 bases and J by 2 bases, with 15 bases left in between. Germline CDR1 reads SGHRS; CDR2 reads YFSETQ. The CDR3 has 15 amino acids.

This chain connects TRBV11-2 to TRBJ1-3, with D hard to call. Trimming removed 1 base at V and 2 bases at J, with 9 bases between. Germline V gene data show CDR1 as SGHAT and CDR2 as FQNNGV. The CDR3 runs to 15 residues. CDR3 sequence reads: CASSLVGQTGNTIYF. CDR3 nucleotide sequence: TGTGCCAGCAGCTTAGTGGGCCAAACTGGAAACACCATATATTTT.

The CDR3 loop is CASRKTGDRSAEAFF. The CDR3 DNA is TGTGCCAGCAGAAAGACAGGGGATAGGAGCGCTGAAGCTTTCTTT. The chain combines TRBV2 with TRBJ1-1, with 8 nucleotides matching TRBD1. The CDR3 runs 15 residues. Trimming cost V 6 bases and J 6 bases; bases outside gene matches: 12. CDR1 is SNHLY and CDR2 is FYNNEI in the germline V gene.